This T cell receptor (beta chain) was sequenced during a study of tumor-infiltrating lymphocytes in primary liver carcinoma. Overall study: Primary liver carcinoma, confirmed by histopathology, was surgically resected. Stage T1-T3 N0M0 tumors measured roughly 4.2 to 10 cm at most.

Germline DNA was also extracted, and blood RNA was taken from unsorted whole blood. cDNA specific to TCR beta was made from 450 to 500 ng of total RNA, with a constant-region primer employed for priming. Researchers made the TCR beta libraries by running three nested multiplex PCR rounds with slightly modified ARM-PCR. Forward primers for TRBV1-TRBV30 and a C-beta reverse primer served the first two PCR rounds, at approximately 10 cycles each. TCRdb analysed the multiplex PCR reads with MiXCR anew, one entry per CDR3 protein. The sample gives 200,000 or so distinct CDR3 sequences, about 61% of which show up once; around 7.1% is in the top ten. In the case of this clonotype: Its antigen is unidentified. This could be a read error, since a much larger clone is one nucleotide away.

Germline V CDR1 and CDR2: SGHRS, YFSETQ. The CDR3 totals 14 residues. The study, taken as a whole, reports: Researchers did not compare CD4+ and CD8+ repertoires, as samples were bulk unsorted.

Sample: peripheral blood. V and J are TRBV5-1 and TRBJ2-3; TRBD2 aligns across 8 bases. The receptor was derived from a woman aged 55 to 70 with primary liver carcinoma and hepatitis B virus infection. The CDR3 region is CASSLREGPDTRYF. CDR3 bases: TGCGCCAGCAGCTTACGGGAGGGCCCAGATACGCGGTATTTT.